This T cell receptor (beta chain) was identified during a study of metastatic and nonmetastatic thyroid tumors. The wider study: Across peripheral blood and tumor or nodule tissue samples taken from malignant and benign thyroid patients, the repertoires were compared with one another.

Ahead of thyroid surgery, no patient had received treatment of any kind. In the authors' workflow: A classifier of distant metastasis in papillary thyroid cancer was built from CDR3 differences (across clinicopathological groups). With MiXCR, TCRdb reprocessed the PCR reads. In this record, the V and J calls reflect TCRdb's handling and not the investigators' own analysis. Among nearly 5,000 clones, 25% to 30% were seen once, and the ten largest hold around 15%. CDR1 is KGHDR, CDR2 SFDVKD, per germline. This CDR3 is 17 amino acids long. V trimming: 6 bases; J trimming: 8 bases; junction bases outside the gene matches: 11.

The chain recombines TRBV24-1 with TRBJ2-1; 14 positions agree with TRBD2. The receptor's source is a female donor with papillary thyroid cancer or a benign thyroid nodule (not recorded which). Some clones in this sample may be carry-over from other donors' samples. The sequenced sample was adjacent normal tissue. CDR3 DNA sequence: TGTGCCACCAGTAGGATCGGGACTAGCGGGAGTGTCTATGAGCAGTTCTTC. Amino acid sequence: CATSRIGTSGSVYEQFF.